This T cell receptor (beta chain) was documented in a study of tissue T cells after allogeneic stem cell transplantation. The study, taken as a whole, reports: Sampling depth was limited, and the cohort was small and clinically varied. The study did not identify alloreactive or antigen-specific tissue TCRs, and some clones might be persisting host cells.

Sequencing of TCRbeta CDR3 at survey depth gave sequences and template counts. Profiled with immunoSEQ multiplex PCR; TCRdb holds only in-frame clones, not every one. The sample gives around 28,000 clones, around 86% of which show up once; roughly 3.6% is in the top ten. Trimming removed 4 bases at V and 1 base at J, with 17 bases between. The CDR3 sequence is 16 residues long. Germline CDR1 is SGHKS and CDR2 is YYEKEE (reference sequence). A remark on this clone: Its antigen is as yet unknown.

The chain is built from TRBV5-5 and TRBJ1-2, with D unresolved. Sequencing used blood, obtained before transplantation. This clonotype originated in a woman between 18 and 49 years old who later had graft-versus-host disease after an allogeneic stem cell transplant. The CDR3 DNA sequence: TGTGCCAGCAGCCGCCTTGCGGGGATTGTTAACTATGGCTACACCTTC. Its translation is CASSRLAGIVNYGYTF.